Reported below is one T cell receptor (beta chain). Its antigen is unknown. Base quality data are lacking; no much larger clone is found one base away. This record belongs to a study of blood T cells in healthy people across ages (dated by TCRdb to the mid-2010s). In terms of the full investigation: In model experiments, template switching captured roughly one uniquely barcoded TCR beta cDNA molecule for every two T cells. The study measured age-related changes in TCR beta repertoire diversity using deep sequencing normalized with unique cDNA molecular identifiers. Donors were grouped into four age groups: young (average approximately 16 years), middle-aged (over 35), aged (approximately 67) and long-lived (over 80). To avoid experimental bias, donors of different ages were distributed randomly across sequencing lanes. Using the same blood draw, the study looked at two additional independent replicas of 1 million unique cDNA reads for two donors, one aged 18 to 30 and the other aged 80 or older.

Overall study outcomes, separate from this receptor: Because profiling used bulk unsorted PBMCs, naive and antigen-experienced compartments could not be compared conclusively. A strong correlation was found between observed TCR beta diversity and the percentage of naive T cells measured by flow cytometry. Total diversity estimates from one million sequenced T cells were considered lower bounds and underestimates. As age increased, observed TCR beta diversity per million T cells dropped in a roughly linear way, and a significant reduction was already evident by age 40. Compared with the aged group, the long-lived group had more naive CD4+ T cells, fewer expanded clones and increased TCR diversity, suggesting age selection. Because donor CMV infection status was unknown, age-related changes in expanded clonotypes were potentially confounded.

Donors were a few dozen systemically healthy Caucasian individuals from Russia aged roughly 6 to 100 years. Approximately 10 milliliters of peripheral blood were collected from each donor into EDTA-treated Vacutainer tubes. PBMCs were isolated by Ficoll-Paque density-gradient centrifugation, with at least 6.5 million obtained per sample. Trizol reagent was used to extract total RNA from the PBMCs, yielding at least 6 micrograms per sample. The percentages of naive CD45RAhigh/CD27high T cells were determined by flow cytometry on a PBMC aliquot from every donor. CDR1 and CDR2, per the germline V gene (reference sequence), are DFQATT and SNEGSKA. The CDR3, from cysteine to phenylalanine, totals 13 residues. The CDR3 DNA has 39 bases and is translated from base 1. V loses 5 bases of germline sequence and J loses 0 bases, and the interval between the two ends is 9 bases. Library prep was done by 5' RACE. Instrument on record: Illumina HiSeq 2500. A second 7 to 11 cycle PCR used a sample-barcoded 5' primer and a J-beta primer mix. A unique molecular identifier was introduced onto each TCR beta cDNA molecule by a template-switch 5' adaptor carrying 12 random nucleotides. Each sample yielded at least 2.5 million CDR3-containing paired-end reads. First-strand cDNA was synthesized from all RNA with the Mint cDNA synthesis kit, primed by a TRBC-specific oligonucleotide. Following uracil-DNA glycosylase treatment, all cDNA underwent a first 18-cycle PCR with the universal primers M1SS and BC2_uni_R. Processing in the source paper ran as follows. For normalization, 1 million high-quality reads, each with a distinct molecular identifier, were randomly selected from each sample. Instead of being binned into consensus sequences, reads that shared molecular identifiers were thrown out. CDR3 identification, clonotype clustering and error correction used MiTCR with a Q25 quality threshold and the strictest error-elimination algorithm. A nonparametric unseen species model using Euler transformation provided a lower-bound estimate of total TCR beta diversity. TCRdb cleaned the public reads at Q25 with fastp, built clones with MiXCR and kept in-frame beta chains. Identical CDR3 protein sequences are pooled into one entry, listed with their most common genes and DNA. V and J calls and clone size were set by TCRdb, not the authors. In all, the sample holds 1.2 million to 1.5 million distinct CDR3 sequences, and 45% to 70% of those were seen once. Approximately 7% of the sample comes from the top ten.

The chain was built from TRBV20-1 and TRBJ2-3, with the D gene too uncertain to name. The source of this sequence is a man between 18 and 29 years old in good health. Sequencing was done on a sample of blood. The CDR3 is CSARSPSTDTQYF. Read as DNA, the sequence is TGCAGTGCTCGGAGCCCTAGCACAGATACGCAGTATTTT.